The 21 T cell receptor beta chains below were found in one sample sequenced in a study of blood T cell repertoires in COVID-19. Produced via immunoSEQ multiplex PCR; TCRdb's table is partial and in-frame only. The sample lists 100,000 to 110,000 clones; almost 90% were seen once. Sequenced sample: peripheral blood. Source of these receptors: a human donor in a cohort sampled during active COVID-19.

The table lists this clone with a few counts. The CDR3 protein is CASSPSQGSYNSPLHF. CDR3 sequence (DNA): TGTGCCAGCAGCCCGTCACAGGGCTCCTATAATTCACCCCTCCACTTT. The chain combines TRBV11-3 with TRBJ1-6; weak D call: TRBD1 (6 bases). Between the trimmed V and J ends, which lost 5 bases and 0 bases, there was a span of 11 bases. The germline V gene encodes CDR1 SGHNT and CDR2 YENEEA. This CDR3 is 16 amino acids long. Supplemented by reference TRBV11-3 and TRBJ1-6, the full variable domain reads EAGVVQSPRYKIIEKKQPVAFWCNPISGHNTLYWYLQNLGQGPELLIRYENEEAVDDSQLPKDRFSAERLKGVDSTLKIQPAELGDSAVYLCASSPSQGSYNSPLHFGNGTRLTVT.

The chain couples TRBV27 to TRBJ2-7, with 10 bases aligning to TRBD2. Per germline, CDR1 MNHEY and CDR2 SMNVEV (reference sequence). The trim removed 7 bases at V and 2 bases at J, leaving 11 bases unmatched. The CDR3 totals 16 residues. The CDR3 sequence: CASTTRTSGRTYEQYF. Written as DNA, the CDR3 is TGTGCCAGCACCACCAGGACTAGCGGTCGTACCTACGAGCAGTACTTC.

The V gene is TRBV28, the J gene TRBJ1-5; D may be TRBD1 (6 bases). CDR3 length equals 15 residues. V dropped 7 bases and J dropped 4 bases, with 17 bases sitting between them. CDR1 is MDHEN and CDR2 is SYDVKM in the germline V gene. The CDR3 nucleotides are TGTGCCAGCACCGAGCCGGGGGGGCGGAATCAGCCCCAGCATTTT. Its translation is CASTEPGGRNQPQHF.

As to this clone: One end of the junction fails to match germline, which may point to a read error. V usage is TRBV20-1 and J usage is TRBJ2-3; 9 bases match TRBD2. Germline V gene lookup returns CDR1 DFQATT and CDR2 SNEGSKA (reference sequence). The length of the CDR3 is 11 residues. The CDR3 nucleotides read TGTCTAGCGGGACGCACAGATACGCAGTATTTT. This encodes CLAGRTDTQYF.

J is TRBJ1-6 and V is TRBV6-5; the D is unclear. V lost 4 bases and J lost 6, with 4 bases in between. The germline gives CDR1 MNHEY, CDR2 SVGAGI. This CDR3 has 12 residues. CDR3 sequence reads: CASSSINSPLHF. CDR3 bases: TGTGCCAGCAGTTCTATTAATTCACCCCTCCACTTT.

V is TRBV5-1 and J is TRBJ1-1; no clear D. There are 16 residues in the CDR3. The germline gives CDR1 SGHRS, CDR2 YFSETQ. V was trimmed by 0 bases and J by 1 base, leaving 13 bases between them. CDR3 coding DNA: TGCGCCAGCAGCTTGGTGGCTAGGAGATGGAACACTGAAGCTTTCTTT. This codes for CASSLVARRWNTEAFF.

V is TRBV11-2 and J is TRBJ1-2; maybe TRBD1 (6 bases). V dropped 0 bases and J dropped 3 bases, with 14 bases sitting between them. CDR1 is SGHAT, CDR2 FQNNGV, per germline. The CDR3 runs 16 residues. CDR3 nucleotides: TGTGCCAGCAGCTTAGATCTTGCCCAGGGGTACTATGGCTACACCTTC. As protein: CASSLDLAQGYYGYTF.

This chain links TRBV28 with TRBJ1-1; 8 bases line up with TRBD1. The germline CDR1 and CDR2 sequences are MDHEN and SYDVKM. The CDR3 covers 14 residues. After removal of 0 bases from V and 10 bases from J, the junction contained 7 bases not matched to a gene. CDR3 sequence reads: CASSLWSGGIGAFF. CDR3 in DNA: TGTGCCAGCAGTTTATGGTCAGGGGGCATAGGAGCTTTCTTT.

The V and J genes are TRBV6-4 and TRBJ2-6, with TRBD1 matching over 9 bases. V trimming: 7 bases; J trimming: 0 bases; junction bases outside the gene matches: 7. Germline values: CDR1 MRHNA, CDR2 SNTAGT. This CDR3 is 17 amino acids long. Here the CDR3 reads CASTKTGGSSGANVLTF. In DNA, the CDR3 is TGTGCCAGCACCAAAACAGGGGGCTCCTCTGGGGCCAACGTCCTGACTTTC.

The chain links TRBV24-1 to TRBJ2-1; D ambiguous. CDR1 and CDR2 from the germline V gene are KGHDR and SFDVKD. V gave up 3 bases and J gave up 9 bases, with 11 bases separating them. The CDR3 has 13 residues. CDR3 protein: CATSDPRRAEQFF. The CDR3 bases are TGTGCCACCAGTGATCCCCGGAGAGCTGAGCAGTTCTTC.

CDR3: CASRTGGLNSPLHF. The CDR3 nucleotides are TGTGCCAGCCGGACAGGGGGCCTAAATTCACCCCTCCACTTT. The chain is built from TRBV19 and TRBJ1-6, with TRBD1 matching over 11 bases. The V segment lost 9 bases and the J segment 7 bases; nucleotides outside the gene matches: 5. The germline gives CDR1 LNHDA, CDR2 SQIVND (reference sequence). CDR3 length: 14 amino acids.

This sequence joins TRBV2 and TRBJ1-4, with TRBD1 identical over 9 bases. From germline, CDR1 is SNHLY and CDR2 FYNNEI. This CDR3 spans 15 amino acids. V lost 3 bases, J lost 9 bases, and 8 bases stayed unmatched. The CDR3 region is CASSDGGQGRQKLFF. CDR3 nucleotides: TGTGCCAGCAGTGATGGGGGACAGGGCCGCCAAAAACTGTTTTTT.

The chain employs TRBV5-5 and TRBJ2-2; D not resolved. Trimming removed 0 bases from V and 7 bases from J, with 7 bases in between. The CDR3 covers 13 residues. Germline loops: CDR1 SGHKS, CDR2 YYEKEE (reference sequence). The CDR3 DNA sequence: TGTGCCAGCAGCTTGGCGGTAAACGGGGAGCTGTTTTTT. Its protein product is CASSLAVNGELFF.

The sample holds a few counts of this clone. The CDR3 is CASSSGSSYNEQFF. CDR3 nucleotide sequence: TGTGCCAGCAGTAGCGGGAGCTCCTACAATGAGCAGTTCTTC. This rearrangement joins TRBV6-2 or TRBV6-3 to TRBJ2-1, with TRBD2 matching over 8 bases. CDR1 is MNHEY and CDR2 is SVGEGT in the germline V gene. This CDR3 has 14 amino acids. The trim removed 5 bases at V and 0 bases at J, leaving 0 bases unmatched.

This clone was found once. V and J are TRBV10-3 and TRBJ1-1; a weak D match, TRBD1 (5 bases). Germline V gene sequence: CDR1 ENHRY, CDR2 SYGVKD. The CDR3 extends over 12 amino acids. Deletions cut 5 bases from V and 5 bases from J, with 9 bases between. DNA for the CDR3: TGTGCCATCAGTTCTGACAGAACTGAAGCTTTCTTT. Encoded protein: CAISSDRTEAFF.

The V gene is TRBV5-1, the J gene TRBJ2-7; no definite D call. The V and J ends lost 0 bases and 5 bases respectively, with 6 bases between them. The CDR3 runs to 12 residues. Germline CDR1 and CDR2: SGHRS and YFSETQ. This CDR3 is CASSLGLDEQYF. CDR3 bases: TGCGCCAGCAGCTTGGGGTTAGACGAGCAGTACTTC. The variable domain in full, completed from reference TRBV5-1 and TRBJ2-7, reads KAGVTQTPRYLIKTRGQQVTLSCSPISGHRSVSWYQQTPGQGLQFLFEYFSETQRNKGNFPGRFSGRQFSNSRSEMNVSTLELGDSALYLCASSLGLDEQYFGPGTRLTVT.

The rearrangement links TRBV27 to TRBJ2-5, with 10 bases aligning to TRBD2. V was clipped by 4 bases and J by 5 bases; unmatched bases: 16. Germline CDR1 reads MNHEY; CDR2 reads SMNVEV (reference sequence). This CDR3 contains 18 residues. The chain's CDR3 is CASSSGWLAERGGETQYF. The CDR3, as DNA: TGTGCCAGCAGTTCCGGTTGGCTAGCGGAGCGGGGGGGGGAGACCCAGTACTTC.

CDR3: CASSLGTGVFTEAFF. The CDR3 coding sequence is TGTGCCAGCAGCTTAGGGACGGGGGTGTTCACTGAAGCTTTCTTT. The chain joins TRBV11-2 to TRBJ1-1; D is perhaps TRBD1 (5 bases). In germline, CDR1 is SGHAT, CDR2 FQNNGV. This CDR3 contains 15 residues. The V gene lost 1 base and the J gene lost 4 bases, with 13 bases spanning the gap.

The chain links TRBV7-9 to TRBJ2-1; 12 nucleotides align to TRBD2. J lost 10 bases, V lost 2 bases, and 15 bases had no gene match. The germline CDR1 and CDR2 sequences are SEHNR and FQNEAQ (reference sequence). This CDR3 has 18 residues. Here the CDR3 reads CASSLFSSGRAVPIEQFF. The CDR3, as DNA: TGTGCCAGCAGCTTATTTTCTAGCGGGAGGGCCGTCCCAATCGAGCAGTTCTTC.

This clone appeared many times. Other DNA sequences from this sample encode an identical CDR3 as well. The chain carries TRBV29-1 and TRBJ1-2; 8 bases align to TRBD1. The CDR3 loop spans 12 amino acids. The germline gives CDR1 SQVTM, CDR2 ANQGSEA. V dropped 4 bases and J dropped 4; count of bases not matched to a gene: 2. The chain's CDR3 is CSVVRGPYGYTF. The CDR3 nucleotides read TGCAGCGTTGTCAGGGGGCCCTATGGCTACACCTTC.

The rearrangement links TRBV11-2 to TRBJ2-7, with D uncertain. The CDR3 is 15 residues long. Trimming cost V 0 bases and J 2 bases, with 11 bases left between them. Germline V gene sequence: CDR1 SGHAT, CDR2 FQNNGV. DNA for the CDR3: TGTGCCAGCAGCTTAGATCTCGCGGTCCCCTACGAGCAGTACTTC. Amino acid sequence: CASSLDLAVPYEQYF. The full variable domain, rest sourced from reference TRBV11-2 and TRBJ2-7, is EAGVAQSPRYKIIEKRQSVAFWCNPISGHATLYWYQQILGQGPKLLIQFQNNGVVDDSQLPKDRFSAERLKGVDSTLKIQPAKLEDSAVYLCASSLDLAVPYEQYFGPGTRLTVT.